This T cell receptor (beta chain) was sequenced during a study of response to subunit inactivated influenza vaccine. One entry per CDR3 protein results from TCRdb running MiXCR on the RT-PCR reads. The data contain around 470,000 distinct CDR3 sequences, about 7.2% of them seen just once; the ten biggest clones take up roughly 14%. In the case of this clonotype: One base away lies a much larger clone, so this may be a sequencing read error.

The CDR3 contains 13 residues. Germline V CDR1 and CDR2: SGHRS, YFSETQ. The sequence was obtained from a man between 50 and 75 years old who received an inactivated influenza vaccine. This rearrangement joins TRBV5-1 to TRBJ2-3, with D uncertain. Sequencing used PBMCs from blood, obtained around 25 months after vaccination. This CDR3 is CPSSLQPAGTQYF. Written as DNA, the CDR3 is TGCCCCAGCAGCTTGCAACCCGCAGGCACGCAGTATTTT.